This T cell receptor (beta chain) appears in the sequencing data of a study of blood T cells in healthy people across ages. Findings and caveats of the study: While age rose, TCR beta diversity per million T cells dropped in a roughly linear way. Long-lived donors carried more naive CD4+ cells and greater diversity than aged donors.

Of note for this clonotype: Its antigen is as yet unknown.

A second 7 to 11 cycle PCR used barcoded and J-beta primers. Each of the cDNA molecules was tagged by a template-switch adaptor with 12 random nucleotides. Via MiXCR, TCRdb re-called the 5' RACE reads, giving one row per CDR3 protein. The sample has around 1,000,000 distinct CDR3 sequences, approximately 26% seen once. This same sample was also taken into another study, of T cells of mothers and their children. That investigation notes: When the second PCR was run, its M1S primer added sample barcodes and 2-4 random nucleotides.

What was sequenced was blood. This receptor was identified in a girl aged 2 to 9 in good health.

The CDR3 reads CASSLGLAGGRDIQYF. The CDR3 bases are TGCGCCAGCAGCCTGGGACTAGCGGGAGGCAGGGACATTCAGTACTTC. The chain couples TRBV5-1 to TRBJ2-4; 15 nucleotides line up with TRBD2. CDR1 and CDR2 from the germline V gene are SGHRS and YFSETQ. The CDR3 has 16 amino acids. Unmatched junction bases numbered 7, after V lost 4 bases and J lost 8 bases.